Sequencing of this T cell receptor (beta chain) was carried out in a study of T cell repertoires in cytomegalovirus infection (dated by TCRdb to about 2019). For the wider study: Alongside well-studied HLA-B-restricted epitopes, the peptide stimulations were aimed at recently identified HLA-C-restricted CMV epitopes, whose presentation resists viral immunomodulation. Because public TCR beta signatures pointed to carriage of CMV infection together with the matching HLA type, the HLA type of each donor mattered for the analysis.

This clonotype was recorded a few times. Its antigen is still unknown. The sample holds no much larger clone one base away, and base qualities are not on file. CDR1 MNHEY and CDR2 SVGEGT are derived from the germline V gene. Including cysteine and phenylalanine, the CDR3 has 14 amino acids. Just CDR3 DNA is preserved here, 42 bases in frame from base 1. V lost 7 bases and J lost 4 bases; the stretch between them is 14 bases long. Taken with the paper, the label for treatment or condition translates to: in vitro stimulation with specific CMV peptide epitopes to enrich CMV-specific T cells. Sequencing was carried out with an Illumina HiSeq 1500. TCRdb reworked the public reads: Q25 trimming with fastp, MiXCR clone assembly, productive beta chains retained. Entries that share a CDR3 protein sequence are merged under the most common genes and DNA. Present in this sample are about 920,000 distinct CDR3 sequences, around a third of which were seen just once. Over 12% of the sample goes to the ten largest clones.

General study outcomes and caveats: The ex vivo response was dominated by HLA-C-restricted CMV-specific TCR beta clonotypes, which also provided the single most frequent clonotype in two of eight donors. Carriers of CMV infection plus the relevant HLA type were discriminated by the cumulative frequency of public TCR beta family members in the study cohort and in an independent roughly 370-donor cohort.

The material was cultured CD8+ T cells from PBMCs, obtained from culture after CMV antigen stimulation. The TCR comes from a human donor in good health (CMV status not recorded). Some clones in this sample may be carry-over from other donors' samples. The sequence is built from TRBV6-2 or TRBV6-3 and TRBJ1-5, with TRBD1 tentatively as D gene (5 bases match). The CDR3 region reads CASTPGGINQPQHF. The DNA is TGTGCCAGCACCCCTGGGGGAATTAATCAGCCCCAGCATTTT.